This T cell receptor beta chain derives from a study of T cells in Graves' hyperthyroidism and ophthalmopathy. Regarding the study as a whole: Most expanded thyroid clonotypes above 0.001 recurred in blood. A 13 V-J model separated ophthalmopathy from stable hyperthyroidism.

Germline values: CDR1 SGHDN, CDR2 FVKESK. The CDR3 loop spans 14 amino acids. V was trimmed by 5 bases and J by 8 bases, leaving 18 bases between them. The TCR beta CDR3 regions underwent amplification using RNA transcripts as the source. TCR CDR3 regions were first amplified by RT-PCR with HTBI primers. TCRdb reanalysed the multiplex PCR reads using MiXCR and keeps one entry per CDR3 protein. The table has 650,000 to 700,000 distinct CDR3 sequences, around 16% seen once. Hyperthyroidism was newly diagnosed in patients aged 18 to 65 (duration under 2 months). Those patients with uncontrolled infection, other autoimmune disease, pregnancy or lactation were excluded. This clonotype was found many times. The antigen remains unidentified.

V usage is TRBV14 and J usage is TRBJ1-1; D unresolved. The sequenced sample consisted of blood. The receptor's source is a man aged 50-60 years with Graves' hyperthyroidism. Here the CDR3 DNA reads TGTGCCAGCAGCTCTCTCCGGACTGGGGAGGAAGCTTTCTTT. Its translation: CASSSLRTGEEAFF.